Presented here are 20 T cell receptor beta chains from one specimen sequenced in a study of technical replicates of blood from a handful of donors. Sequencing used immunoSEQ multiplex PCR; TCRdb keeps in-frame clones, though not all of them. This sample has 65,000 to 90,000 clones; 93% occur once, and the top ten carry roughly 0.25%. The material sequenced was T cells isolated from PBMCs. Every receptor here comes from a human donor in good health.

The V call is TRBV4-1, the J call TRBJ1-1; possibly TRBD1 for D (6 bases). This CDR3 contains 15 residues. The germline gives CDR1 MGHRA, CDR2 YSYEKL. Trimming removed 4 bases at V and 8 bases at J, with 20 bases between. The CDR3 nucleotides are TGCGCCAGCAGCCGAACCAGGGGCAGGGAGATGGAAGCTTTCTTT. Translated, it gives CASSRTRGREMEAFF.

The chain carries TRBV30 and TRBJ2-7; D perhaps matches TRBD1 (6 bases). The germline V gene has CDR1 GTSNPN and CDR2 SVGIG (reference sequence). The length of the CDR3 is 14 residues. The V end was cut by 2 bases, the J end by 0 bases, with 11 bases between. CDR3 DNA: TGTGCCTGGAGTTGGACAGATTCCTCCTACGAGCAGTACTTC. Protein: CAWSWTDSSYEQYF.

This clone appeared a single time. The rearrangement uses TRBV7-6 and TRBJ1-2; weak D call: TRBD1 (6 bases). The CDR3 totals 14 residues. Trimming left V 1 base short and J 9 bases short, with 15 bases between. Germline CDR1 and CDR2: SGHVS and FNYEAQ. This CDR3 is CASSLEETGISYTF. In DNA form, the CDR3 reads TGTGCCAGCAGCTTAGAGGAGACAGGTATTAGCTACACCTTC.

V usage is TRBV6-5 and J usage is TRBJ1-2; the D gene is possibly TRBD1 (6 bases). The CDR3 is 14 amino acids. V lost 6 bases, J lost 4 bases, and 15 bases lay in between. From germline, CDR1 is MNHEY and CDR2 SVGAGI. The CDR3 protein is CASRPRTESYGYTF. The CDR3 region has the DNA TGTGCCAGCAGGCCCCGGACAGAATCCTATGGCTACACCTTC.

The chain couples TRBV18 to TRBJ2-7; D is possibly TRBD1 (6 bases). V was shortened by 4 bases and J by 3 bases, with 10 bases between the two germline ends. From germline, CDR1 is KGHSH and CDR2 LQKENI. CDR3 length: 13 amino acids. The CDR3 is CASSHGQNYEQYF. The CDR3 DNA reads as TGTGCCAGCTCACACGGACAGAACTACGAGCAGTACTTC.

CDR3 nucleotides: TGCGCCAGCAGCCAACCGACAGCTAGCTACGAGCAGTACTTC. Protein: CASSQPTASYEQYF. The genes are TRBV4-1 and TRBJ2-7; D perhaps matches TRBD1 (5 bases). The germline V gene has CDR1 MGHRA and CDR2 YSYEKL. The CDR3 consists of 14 residues. The V end was cut by 2 bases, the J end by 3 bases, with 11 bases between.

J is TRBJ2-1 and V is TRBV5-1; TRBD2 matches at 11 bases. The trim removed 4 bases at V and 4 bases at J, leaving 13 bases unmatched. Germline-derived CDR1 and CDR2 are SGHRS and YFSETQ. The CDR3 sequence is 18 residues long. Here the CDR3 reads CASSPGVLAGVSYNEQFF. As DNA, the CDR3 is TGCGCCAGCAGCCCCGGGGTACTAGCGGGGGTTTCGTACAATGAGCAGTTCTTC. The variable domain in full, with the rest retrieved from reference TRBV5-1 and TRBJ2-1, is KAGVTQTPRYLIKTRGQQVTLSCSPISGHRSVSWYQQTPGQGLQFLFEYFSETQRNKGNFPGRFSGRQFSNSRSEMNVSTLELGDSALYLCASSPGVLAGVSYNEQFFGPGTRLTVL.

The V and J genes are TRBV11-3 and TRBJ2-7; weak D call: TRBD1 (6 bases). The V end was cut by 5 bases, the J end by 3 bases, with 20 bases between. The length of the CDR3 is 16 residues. CDR1 and CDR2 from the germline V gene are SGHNT and YENEEA. The chain's CDR3 is CASSVTSTGSLYEQYF. The CDR3 nucleotides read TGTGCCAGCAGCGTTACTTCGACAGGATCTCTCTACGAGCAGTACTTC.

The gene calls are TRBV6-5 and TRBJ1-1; 10 positions agree with TRBD1. The CDR3 extends over 14 amino acids. The germline V gene has CDR1 MNHEY and CDR2 SVGAGI. V lost 5 bases to trimming and J lost 2 bases; unmatched junction nucleotides: 2. CDR3 amino acids: CASSRDRGNTEAFF. The CDR3 bases are TGTGCCAGCAGTCGGGACAGGGGTAACACTGAAGCTTTCTTT.

V usage is TRBV4-1 and J usage is TRBJ1-5; 9 bases match TRBD1. There are 14 residues in the CDR3. Germline-derived CDR1 and CDR2 are MGHRA and YSYEKL. V gave up 2 bases and J gave up 7 bases; unmatched junction bases: 3. The DNA of the CDR3 is TGCGCCAGCAGCCAACCGGGACAGGGACAGCCCCAGCATTTT. Translation gives CASSQPGQGQPQHF.

The V gene is TRBV18, the J gene TRBJ2-2, with D uncertain. Trimming stripped 2 bases from V and 1 base from J, with 11 bases between. The CDR3 totals 16 residues. The germline V gene has CDR1 KGHSH and CDR2 LQKENI. The CDR3 region has the DNA TGTGCCAGCTCACCAGAGATTACTAAGAACACCGGGGAGCTGTTTTTT. It yields the protein CASSPEITKNTGELFF.

The chain is built from TRBV6-1 and TRBJ1-1, with 10 nucleotides matching TRBD1. The junction had 6 bases not matched to a gene; V was cut back by 9 bases and J by 5 bases. The CDR3 loop spans 13 amino acids. Looked up from germline, CDR1 is MNHNS and CDR2 is SASEGT. The chain's CDR3 is CASLTGGVTEAFF. CDR3 in DNA: TGTGCCAGTCTGACAGGGGGCGTTACTGAAGCTTTCTTT.

The chain employs TRBV27 and TRBJ2-2; D gene unclear. There are 13 residues in the CDR3. Between the trimmed V and J ends, which lost 5 bases and 5 bases, there was a span of 9 bases. Germline loops: CDR1 MNHEY, CDR2 SMNVEV (reference sequence). The CDR3 loop reads CASSPPYTGELFF. The CDR3 nucleotides read TGTGCCAGCAGTCCCCCCTATACCGGGGAGCTGTTTTTT.

The gene calls are TRBV7-9 and TRBJ2-2, with 8 positions matching TRBD2. The junction had 9 bases not matched to a gene; V was cut back by 5 bases and J by 4 bases. The CDR3 runs to 16 residues. The germline V gene has CDR1 SEHNR and CDR2 FQNEAQ (reference sequence). The CDR3: CASSAGALAGTGELFF. The CDR3, as DNA: TGTGCCAGCAGCGCCGGGGCCCTAGCGGGCACCGGGGAGCTGTTTTTT.

The chain uses TRBV14 and TRBJ1-2, with D tentatively TRBD1 (5 bases). The CDR3 has 13 residues. V lost 4 bases and J lost 3, with 9 bases in between. Germline CDR1 and CDR2: SGHDN and FVKESK. CDR3 residues: CASSPGRDYGYTF. The CDR3 DNA is TGTGCCAGCAGCCCTGGCAGGGACTATGGCTACACCTTC. Full variable domain (outside the CDR3, taken from reference TRBV14 and TRBJ1-2): EAGVTQFPSHSVIEKGQTVTLRCDPISGHDNLYWYRRVMGKEIKFLLHFVKESKQDESGMPNNRFLAERTGGTYSTLKVQPAELEDSGVYFCASSPGRDYGYTFGSGTRLTVV.

The gene calls are TRBV6-5 and TRBJ1-1; possible D gene TRBD1, 6 bases. The CDR3 totals 14 residues. Trimming shortened V by 2 bases and J by 4 bases, and 11 bases separated the two germline ends. The germline CDR1 and CDR2 sequences are MNHEY and SVGAGI. Here the CDR3 reads CASSYQGLGTEAFF. CDR3 DNA: TGTGCCAGCAGTTACCAGGGGTTAGGCACTGAAGCTTTCTTT.

The rearrangement links TRBV7-6 to TRBJ1-2; 7 positions agree with TRBD1. The CDR3 is 15 residues long. The V gene end was trimmed by 4 bases and the J gene end by 6 bases; junction bases not matched to a gene: 11. Germline CDR1 is SGHVS and CDR2 is FNYEAQ. The CDR3: CASSSFNRGGDGYTF. The CDR3, as DNA: TGTGCCAGCAGCTCCTTCAACAGGGGCGGCGATGGCTACACCTTC.

This chain joins TRBV7-8 and TRBJ2-7; D not certain. Trimming cost V 0 bases and J 0 bases, with 3 bases left between them. CDR3 length: 13 amino acids. CDR1 and CDR2 from the germline V gene are SGHVS and FQNEAQ. The CDR3 protein is CASSLANSYEQYF. CDR3 nucleotide sequence: TGTGCCAGCAGCTTAGCCAACTCCTACGAGCAGTACTTC.

The J gene is TRBJ2-5, the V gene TRBV6-5; 12 bases agree with TRBD2. There are 15 residues in the CDR3. Unmatched junction bases numbered 7, after V lost 5 bases and J lost 6 bases. CDR1 is MNHEY and CDR2 is SVGAGI in the germline V gene. This CDR3 reads CASSPTSGSRKTQYF. The DNA of the CDR3 is TGTGCCAGCAGTCCGACTAGCGGGAGTCGAAAGACCCAGTACTTC.

The chain is built from TRBV30 and TRBJ2-2, with TRBD2 matching 9 bases. Germline-derived CDR1 and CDR2 are GTSNPN and SVGIG (reference sequence). This CDR3 has 17 residues. The V segment lost 0 bases and the J segment 5 bases; nucleotides outside the gene matches: 10. CDR3 sequence (DNA): TGTGCCTGGAGTGTTATGCGGGGGGGCCCCCGGACCGGGGAGCTGTTTTTT. Its translation is CAWSVMRGGPRTGELFF.